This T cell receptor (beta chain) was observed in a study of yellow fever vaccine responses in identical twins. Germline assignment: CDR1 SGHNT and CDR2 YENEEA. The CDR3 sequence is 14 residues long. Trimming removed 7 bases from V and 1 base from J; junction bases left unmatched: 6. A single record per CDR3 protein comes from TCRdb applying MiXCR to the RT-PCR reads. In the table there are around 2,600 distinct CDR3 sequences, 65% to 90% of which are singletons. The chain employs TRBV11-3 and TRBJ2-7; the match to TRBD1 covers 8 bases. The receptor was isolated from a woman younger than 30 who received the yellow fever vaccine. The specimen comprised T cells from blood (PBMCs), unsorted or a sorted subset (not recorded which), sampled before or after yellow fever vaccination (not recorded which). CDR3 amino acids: CASNDRGLSYEQYF. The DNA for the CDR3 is TGTGCCAGCAATGACAGGGGATTGTCCTACGAGCAGTACTTC. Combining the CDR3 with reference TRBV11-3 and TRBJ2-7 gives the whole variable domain EAGVVQSPRYKIIEKKQPVAFWCNPISGHNTLYWYLQNLGQGPELLIRYENEEAVDDSQLPKDRFSAERLKGVDSTLKIQPAELGDSAVYLCASNDRGLSYEQYFGPGTRLTVT.